These T cell receptor beta chains were read from a single sample in a study of T-cell reconstitution after alpha-beta-depleted transplantation in children. TCRdb called the PCR reads again in MiXCR, with one record for every CDR3 protein. Of 600,000 to 700,000 distinct CDR3 sequences listed, 16% were seen once; the top ten hold over 0.95%. Material: PBMCs from the stem cell graft donor, obtained from the stem cell graft. These receptors were taken from a human donor who donated a stem cell graft to a child with acute myeloid leukemia. Both conserved end residues are part of each CDR3. A D gene is named only where the DNA matches it firmly. Rows may omit the clone size; those that give it use once, few, many or a size class.

clone size: NA; V gene: TRBV5-1; J gene: TRBJ2-1; D gene: TRBD2; CDR3 protein: CASSGDLAGANNEQFF; CDR3 DNA: TGCGCCAGCAGCGGGGACCTAGCGGGGGCCAACAATGAGCAGTTCTTC
clone size: many; V gene: TRBV20-1; J gene: TRBJ2-3; D gene: TRBD2; CDR3 protein: CSAPPGRGDTQYF; CDR3 DNA: TGCAGTGCCCCGCCGGGGAGGGGAGATACGCAGTATTTT
clone size: few; V gene: TRBV5-1; J gene: TRBJ2-3; D gene: TRBD2; CDR3 protein: CASSSWDYRTDTQYF; CDR3 DNA: TGCGCCAGCAGCTCCTGGGACTACCGCACAGATACGCAGTATTTT
clone size: many; V gene: TRBV7-2; J gene: TRBJ2-7; D gene: NA; CDR3 protein: CASSLEGLKQYF; CDR3 DNA: TGTGCCAGCAGCTTAGAGGGGCTAAAGCAGTACTTC
clone size: few; V gene: TRBV12-3/TRBV12-4; J gene: TRBJ1-5; D gene: NA; CDR3 protein: CASSPGAAPNQPQHF; CDR3 DNA: TGTGCCAGCAGTCCCGGGGCGGCGCCTAATCAGCCCCAGCATTTT
clone size: many; V gene: TRBV27; J gene: TRBJ1-5; D gene: NA; CDR3 protein: CASSSDSFNQPQHF; CDR3 DNA: TGTGCCAGCAGCTCGGACAGCTTTAATCAGCCCCAGCATTTT
clone size: NA; V gene: TRBV7-9; J gene: TRBJ1-3; D gene: NA; CDR3 protein: CASSDGGSGNTIYF; CDR3 DNA: TGTGCCAGCAGCGACGGGGGCAGCGGAAACACCATATATTTT
clone size: many; V gene: TRBV20-1; J gene: TRBJ2-5; D gene: TRBD2; CDR3 protein: CSARRSAGEETQYF; CDR3 DNA: TGCAGTGCTAGAAGGTCGGCGGGAGAAGAGACCCAGTACTTC
clone size: NA; V gene: TRBV9; J gene: TRBJ2-7; D gene: NA; CDR3 protein: CASSVDVETETLYEQYF; CDR3 DNA: TGTGCCAGCAGCGTAGATGTGGAGACAGAGACCCTCTACGAGCAGTACTTC
clone size: many; V gene: TRBV30; J gene: TRBJ1-1; D gene: NA; CDR3 protein: CAWSGWGAQAFF; CDR3 DNA: TGTGCCTGGAGTGGATGGGGGGCGCAGGCTTTCTTT
clone size: few; V gene: TRBV29-1; J gene: TRBJ2-7; D gene: NA; CDR3 protein: CSANAGERYEQYF; CDR3 DNA: TGCAGCGCCAACGCCGGGGAAAGGTACGAGCAGTACTTC
clone size: many; V gene: TRBV27; J gene: TRBJ2-7; D gene: NA; CDR3 protein: CASSLNRAAYEQYF; CDR3 DNA: TGTGCCAGCAGTTTAAACAGGGCTGCCTACGAGCAGTACTTC
clone size: NA; V gene: TRBV7-9; J gene: TRBJ1-2; D gene: NA; CDR3 protein: CASSSRSDRPLGGYTF; CDR3 DNA: TGTGCCAGCAGCTCACGGTCCGACAGGCCCCTAGGAGGCTACACCTTC
clone size: few; V gene: TRBV7-8; J gene: TRBJ2-1; D gene: NA; CDR3 protein: CASSQAGSNNEQFF; CDR3 DNA: TGTGCCAGCAGCCAGGCCGGATCCAACAATGAGCAGTTCTTC
clone size: NA; V gene: TRBV24-1; J gene: TRBJ1-2; D gene: NA; CDR3 protein: CATSETGGYGYTF; CDR3 DNA: TGTGCCACCAGTGAGACCGGTGGCTATGGCTACACCTTC
clone size: NA; V gene: TRBV7-9; J gene: TRBJ2-2; D gene: NA; CDR3 protein: CASTGEAGELFF; CDR3 DNA: TGTGCCAGCACCGGAGAGGCCGGGGAGCTGTTTTTT
clone size: NA; V gene: TRBV29-1; J gene: TRBJ1-1; D gene: NA; CDR3 protein: CSVEGVLVTEAFF; CDR3 DNA: TGCAGCGTTGAGGGTGTGTTAGTCACTGAAGCTTTCTTT